Listed below are T cell receptor beta chains from one sample, sequenced in a study of blood T cell repertoires in COVID-19. Measured with immunoSEQ multiplex PCR; TCRdb has only the in-frame clones, and not every one. The profile shows about 160,000 clones, 70% to 90% of them singletons. Sequencing was performed on peripheral blood. All receptors come from an elderly man with COVID-19, enrolled during active disease. CDR3s include the opening cysteine and the closing phenylalanine or tryptophan. Each record gives: clone size, J gene, V gene, D gene, CDR3 protein, CDR3 DNA. The D gene is left open where the match is weak. For some rows the clone size is stated as once, few or many, or as a class when expanded; others skip it.

once	TRBJ2-2	TRBV2	-	CASSEDRTNTGELFF	TGTGCCAGCAGTGAAGACAGAACGAACACCGGGGAGCTGTTTTTT
-	TRBJ2-1	TRBV11-2	TRBD2	CASSDLAEVYNEQFF	TGTGCCAGCAGCGACCTAGCGGAGGTCTACAATGAGCAGTTCTTC
-	TRBJ1-6	TRBV7-9	TRBD1	CASSVQGGNSPLHF	TGTGCCAGCAGCGTACAGGGGGGGAATTCACCCCTCCACTTT
few	TRBJ1-3	TRBV10-3	TRBD1	CAIRDRGISGNTIYF	TGTGCCATCAGAGACAGGGGGATCTCTGGAAACACCATATATTTT
-	TRBJ1-1	TRBV6-2/TRBV6-3	-	CASSYGQGWATEAFF	TGTGCCAGCAGTTACGGGCAGGGTTGGGCCACTGAAGCTTTCTTT
-	TRBJ2-5	TRBV6-6	TRBD2	CASSPLAGEETQYF	TGTGCCAGCAGCCCTCTAGCGGGGGAAGAGACCCAGTACTTC
-	TRBJ1-5	TRBV19	TRBD1	CASSKTGGSNQPQHF	TGTGCCAGTAGTAAGACAGGGGGGAGCAATCAGCCCCAGCATTTT
-	TRBJ1-4	TRBV28	-	CASRDSPNEKLFF	TGTGCCAGCAGGGACAGTCCTAATGAAAAACTGTTTTTT
-	TRBJ1-4	TRBV2	-	CASSETTRNEKLFF	TGTGCCAGCAGTGAGACGACGCGGAATGAAAAACTGTTTTTT
-	TRBJ1-2	TRBV18	-	CASSPNGAGGYTF	TGTGCCAGCTCACCAAATGGGGCAGGGGGCTACACCTTC
-	TRBJ1-2	TRBV9	TRBD1	CASSVATGLYGYTF	TGTGCCAGCAGCGTAGCGACAGGGCTCTATGGCTACACCTTC
few	TRBJ2-5	TRBV6-5	-	CASTRDSQETQYF	TGTGCCAGCACCCGGGACTCCCAAGAGACCCAGTACTTC
-	TRBJ1-2	TRBV27	TRBD1	CASSPDREGGYTF	TGTGCCAGCAGTCCGGACAGGGAAGGCGGCTACACCTTC
-	TRBJ2-1	TRBV28	TRBD2	CASSPLAGGSYNEQFF	TGTGCCAGCAGTCCCCTAGCGGGGGGTTCCTACAATGAGCAGTTCTTC
-	TRBJ2-1	TRBV3-1/TRBV3-2	TRBD2	CASTAGYYNEQFF	TGTGCCAGCACAGCGGGGTACTACAATGAGCAGTTCTTC
few	TRBJ2-7	TRBV5-1	TRBD2	CASSRGTSGGSYEQYF	TGCGCCAGCAGTCGAGGGACTAGCGGGGGTTCCTACGAGCAGTACTTC
-	TRBJ1-1	TRBV5-1	TRBD1	CASSRETGGSEAFF	TGCGCCAGCAGCAGGGAGACAGGGGGCAGTGAAGCTTTCTTT
-	TRBJ1-5	TRBV12-3/TRBV12-4	-	CASSLLYQPQHF	TGTGCCAGCAGTTTACTGTATCAGCCCCAGCATTTT
-	TRBJ1-5	TRBV6-6	TRBD1	CASSLGQGGNSNQPQHF	TGTGCCAGCAGTCTCGGACAGGGAGGAAATAGCAATCAGCCCCAGCATTTT
-	TRBJ1-5	TRBV6-1	-	CASREPTGTGSNQPQHF	TGTGCCAGCAGAGAACCCACAGGGACGGGTAGCAATCAGCCCCAGCATTTT
-	TRBJ1-1	TRBV5-1	TRBD1	CASNHRDRASKPTEAFF	TGCGCCAGCAACCACCGGGACAGGGCTTCGAAACCCACTGAAGCTTTCTTT
-	TRBJ2-1	TRBV19	-	CASRLTGADGYNEQFF	TGTGCCAGTAGATTAACAGGCGCCGATGGCTACAATGAGCAGTTCTTC
-	TRBJ1-1	TRBV18	TRBD1	CASSPTGQGAAEAFF	TGTGCCAGCTCACCTACGGGACAGGGGGCGGCCGAAGCTTTCTTT
-	TRBJ1-2	TRBV11-2	TRBD1	CASSLVLRGRANYGYTF	TGTGCCAGCAGCTTAGTCCTCAGGGGGAGAGCTAACTATGGCTACACCTTC
-	TRBJ2-1	TRBV6-6	TRBD2	CASSYIAGFYNEQFF	TGTGCCAGCAGTTACATAGCGGGGTTCTACAATGAGCAGTTCTTC
once	TRBJ2-5	TRBV5-1	-	CASSLGRGFQETQYF	TGCGCCAGCAGCTTGGGTAGGGGATTTCAAGAGACCCAGTACTTC
once	TRBJ1-1	TRBV12-3/TRBV12-4	-	CASTGSGFTEAFF	TGTGCCAGCACGGGATCGGGGTTCACTGAAGCTTTCTTT
few	TRBJ1-2	TRBV27	TRBD1	CASSSGTGAYGYTF	TGTGCCAGCAGTTCCGGGACAGGGGCATATGGCTACACCTTC
-	TRBJ1-2	TRBV6-1	TRBD1	CASSEGDRVHGYTF	TGTGCCAGCAGTGAAGGAGACAGGGTGCATGGCTACACCTTC
-	TRBJ2-1	TRBV5-1	-	CASSLTSSYNEQFF	TGCGCCAGCAGCTTAACTAGCTCCTACAATGAGCAGTTCTTC
-	TRBJ2-1	TRBV3-1/TRBV3-2	-	CASSLARMGGEQFF	TGTGCCAGCAGCCTCGCCCGGATGGGGGGTGAGCAGTTCTTC
-	TRBJ1-1	TRBV12-3/TRBV12-4	-	CASSFVSNTEAFF	TGTGCCAGCAGTTTCGTATCGAACACTGAAGCTTTCTTT
-	TRBJ1-1	TRBV7-2	-	CASSPRRSRTEAFF	TGTGCCAGCAGCCCTCGCAGGTCTCGGACTGAAGCTTTCTTT
-	TRBJ2-3	TRBV9	TRBD2	CASPAGGTDTQYF	TGTGCCAGCCCGGCGGGGGGCACAGATACGCAGTATTTT
-	TRBJ2-5	TRBV18	-	CASWGRGQETQYF	TGTGCCAGCTGGGGAAGGGGCCAAGAGACCCAGTACTTC
-	TRBJ2-3	TRBV6-5	TRBD1	CASSYSTGASTDTQYF	TGTGCCAGCAGTTACTCTACAGGGGCAAGCACAGATACGCAGTATTTT
-	TRBJ2-5	TRBV12-3/TRBV12-4	TRBD1	CASSRGLETQYF	TGTGCCAGCAGCAGGGGGCTCGAGACCCAGTACTTC
once	TRBJ1-5	TRBV6-1	-	CASSEAWRIPNQPQHF	TGTGCCAGCAGTGAAGCGTGGAGGATCCCCAATCAGCCCCAGCATTTT
-	TRBJ1-1	TRBV9	-	CASSVAQYTEAFF	TGTGCCAGCAGCGTAGCACAGTACACTGAAGCTTTCTTT
-	TRBJ2-7	TRBV18	-	CASSPVASAGNEQYF	TGTGCCAGCTCACCAGTGGCGTCGGCGGGCAACGAGCAGTACTTC
-	TRBJ1-5	TRBV9	TRBD1	CASSRLQGGQPQHF	TGTGCCAGCAGCCGTTTACAGGGGGGTCAGCCCCAGCATTTT
-	TRBJ1-1	TRBV18	-	CASSPGEGGNTEAFF	TGTGCCAGCTCACCAGGGGAGGGGGGGAACACTGAAGCTTTCTTT
-	TRBJ1-4	TRBV13	-	CASRVWDSEKLFF	TGTGCCAGCAGGGTCTGGGACTCGGAAAAACTGTTTTTT
few	TRBJ2-5	TRBV5-5	-	CASSEIGGQETQYF	TGTGCCAGCAGCGAAATAGGGGGACAAGAGACCCAGTACTTC
-	TRBJ2-7	TRBV5-7	TRBD2	CASSPGGLADTYEQYF	TGTGCCAGCAGCCCGGGGGGGCTAGCGGACACCTACGAGCAGTACTTC
-	TRBJ2-7	TRBV7-6	-	CASSLAGDSSYEQYF	TGTGCCAGCAGCTTAGCAGGTGACTCCTCCTACGAGCAGTACTTC
-	TRBJ1-5	TRBV27	-	CASSSAGGRQHF	TGTGCCAGCAGTTCGGCGGGGGGCCGTCAGCATTTT